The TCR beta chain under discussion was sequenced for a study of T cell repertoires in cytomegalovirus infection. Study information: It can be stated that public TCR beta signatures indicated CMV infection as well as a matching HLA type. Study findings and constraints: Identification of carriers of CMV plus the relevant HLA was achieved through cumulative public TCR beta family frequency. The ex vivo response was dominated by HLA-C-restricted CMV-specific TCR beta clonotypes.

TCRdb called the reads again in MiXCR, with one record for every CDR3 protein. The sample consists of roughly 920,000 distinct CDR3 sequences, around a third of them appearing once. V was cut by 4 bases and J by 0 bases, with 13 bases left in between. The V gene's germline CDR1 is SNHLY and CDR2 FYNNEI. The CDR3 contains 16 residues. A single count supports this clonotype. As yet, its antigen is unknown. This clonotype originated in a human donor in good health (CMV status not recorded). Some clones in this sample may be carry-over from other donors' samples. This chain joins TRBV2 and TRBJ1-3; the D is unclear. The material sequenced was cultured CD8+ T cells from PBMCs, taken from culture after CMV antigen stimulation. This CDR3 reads CASSAIDLSSGNTIYF. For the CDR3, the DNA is TGTGCCAGCAGTGCCATCGACCTGAGCTCTGGAAACACCATATATTTT.